This entry describes one T cell receptor (beta chain). This sample was taken from a study of TIL therapy for anti-PD-1-resistant metastatic lung cancer. Noted time point: pre-treatment sample, taken before nivolumab and TIL therapy. Sequencing used immunoSEQ v3. Method: immunoSEQ multiplex PCR; TCRdb's copy keeps in-frame clones and lacks some. The data hold 25,000 to 40,000 clones, with 74% observed a single time. The CDR3 loop spans 15 amino acids. V gave up 3 bases and J gave up 1 base, with 9 bases separating them. Germline assignment: CDR1 SGHTA and CDR2 FQGNSA. This TCR derives from a woman between 30 and 80 years old with non-small cell lung cancer. The rearrangement uses TRBV7-2 and TRBJ2-2; D is uncertain. Specimen: blood, collected at baseline. The CDR3 sequence is CASSLGSLNTGELFF. The CDR3 DNA follows: TGTGCCAGCAGCTTGGGCAGCCTGAACACCGGGGAGCTGTTTTTT.